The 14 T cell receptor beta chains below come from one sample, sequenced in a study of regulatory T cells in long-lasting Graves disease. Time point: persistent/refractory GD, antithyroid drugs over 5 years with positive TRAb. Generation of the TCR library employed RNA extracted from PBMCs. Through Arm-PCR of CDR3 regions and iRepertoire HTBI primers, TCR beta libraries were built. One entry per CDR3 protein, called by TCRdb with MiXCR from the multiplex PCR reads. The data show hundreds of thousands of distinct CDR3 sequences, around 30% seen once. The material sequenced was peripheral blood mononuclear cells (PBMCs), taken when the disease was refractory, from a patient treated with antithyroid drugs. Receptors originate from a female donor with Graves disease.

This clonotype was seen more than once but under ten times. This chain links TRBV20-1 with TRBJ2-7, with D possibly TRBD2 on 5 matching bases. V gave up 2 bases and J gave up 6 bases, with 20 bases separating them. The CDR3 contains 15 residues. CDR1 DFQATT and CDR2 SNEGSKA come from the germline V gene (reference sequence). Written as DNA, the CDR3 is TGCAGTGCTAGAAGCGGACTGGTCCTGGGTGGCGAGCAGTACTTC. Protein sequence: CSARSGLVLGGEQYF.

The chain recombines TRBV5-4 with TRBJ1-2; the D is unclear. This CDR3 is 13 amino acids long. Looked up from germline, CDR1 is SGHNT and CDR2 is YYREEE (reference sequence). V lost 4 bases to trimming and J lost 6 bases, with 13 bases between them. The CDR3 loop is CASSPTFSDGYTF. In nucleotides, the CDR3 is TGTGCCAGCAGCCCCACCTTCTCTGATGGCTACACCTTC.

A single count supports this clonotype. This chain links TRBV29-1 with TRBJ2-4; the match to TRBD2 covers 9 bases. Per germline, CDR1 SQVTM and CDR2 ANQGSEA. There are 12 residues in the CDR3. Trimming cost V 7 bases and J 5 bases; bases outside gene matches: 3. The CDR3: CSGSGSQNIQYF. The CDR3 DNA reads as TGCAGCGGTAGCGGGAGCCAAAACATTCAGTACTTC.

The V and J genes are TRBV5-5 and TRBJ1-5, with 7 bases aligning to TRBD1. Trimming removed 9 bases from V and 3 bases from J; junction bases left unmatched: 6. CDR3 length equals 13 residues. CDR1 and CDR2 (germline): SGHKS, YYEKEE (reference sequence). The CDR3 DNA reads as TGTGCCACCGGAGACAGGGTCAATCAGCCCCAGCATTTT. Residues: CATGDRVNQPQHF.

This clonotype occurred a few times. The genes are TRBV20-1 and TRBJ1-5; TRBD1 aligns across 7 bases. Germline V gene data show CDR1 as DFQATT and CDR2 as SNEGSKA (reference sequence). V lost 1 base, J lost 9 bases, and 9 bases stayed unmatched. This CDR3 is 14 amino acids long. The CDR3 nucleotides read TGCAGTGCTAGAGTCGACAGGGCTGTCGGGCCCCAGCATTTT. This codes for CSARVDRAVGPQHF.

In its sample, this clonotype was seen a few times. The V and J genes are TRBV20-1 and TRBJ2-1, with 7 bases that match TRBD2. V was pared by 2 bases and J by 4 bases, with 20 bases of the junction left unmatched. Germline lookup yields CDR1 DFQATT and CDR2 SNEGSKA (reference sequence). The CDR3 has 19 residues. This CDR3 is CSARLLSGTSNVAYNEQFF. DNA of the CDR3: TGCAGTGCTAGACTACTGAGCGGGACGTCCAACGTAGCATACAATGAGCAGTTCTTC.

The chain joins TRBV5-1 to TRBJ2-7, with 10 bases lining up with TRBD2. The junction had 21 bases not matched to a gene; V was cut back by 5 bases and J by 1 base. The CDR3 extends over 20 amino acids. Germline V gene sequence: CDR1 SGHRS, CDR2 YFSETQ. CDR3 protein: CASRMNPGQGPSGGSYEQYF. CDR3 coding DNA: TGCGCCAGCAGGATGAACCCGGGACAAGGGCCTAGCGGGGGATCCTACGAGCAGTACTTC.

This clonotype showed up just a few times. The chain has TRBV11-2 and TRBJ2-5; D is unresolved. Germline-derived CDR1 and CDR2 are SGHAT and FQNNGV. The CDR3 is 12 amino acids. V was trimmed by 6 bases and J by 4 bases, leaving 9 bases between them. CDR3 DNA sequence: TGTGCCAGCAGTCGGATGGCAGAGACCCAGTACTTC. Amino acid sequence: CASSRMAETQYF.

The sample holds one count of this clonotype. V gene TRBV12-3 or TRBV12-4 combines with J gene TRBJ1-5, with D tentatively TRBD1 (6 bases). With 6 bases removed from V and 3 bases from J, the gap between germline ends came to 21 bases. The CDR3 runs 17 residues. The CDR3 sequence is CASSQDLGGRDNQPQHF. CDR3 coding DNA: TGTGCCAGCAGCCAAGATTTAGGGGGGCGCGACAATCAGCCCCAGCATTTT.

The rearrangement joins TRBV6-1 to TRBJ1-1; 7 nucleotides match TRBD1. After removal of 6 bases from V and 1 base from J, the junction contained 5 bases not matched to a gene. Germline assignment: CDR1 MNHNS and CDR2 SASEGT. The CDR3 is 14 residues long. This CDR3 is CASRHGTANTEAFF. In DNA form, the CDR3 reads TGTGCCAGCAGACACGGGACAGCGAACACTGAAGCTTTCTTT.

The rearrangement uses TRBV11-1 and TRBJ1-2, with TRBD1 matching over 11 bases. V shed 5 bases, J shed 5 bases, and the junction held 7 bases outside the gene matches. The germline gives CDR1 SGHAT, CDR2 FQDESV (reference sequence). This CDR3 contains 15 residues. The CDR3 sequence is CASSRGTGGSYGYTF. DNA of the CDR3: TGTGCCAGCAGCCGCGGGACAGGGGGTTCGTATGGCTACACCTTC.

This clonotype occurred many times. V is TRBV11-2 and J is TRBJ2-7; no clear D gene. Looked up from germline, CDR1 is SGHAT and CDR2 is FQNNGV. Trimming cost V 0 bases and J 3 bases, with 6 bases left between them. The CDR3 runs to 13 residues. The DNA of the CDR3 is TGTGCCAGCAGCTTAGATCCCCTCTACGAGCAGTACTTC. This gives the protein CASSLDPLYEQYF.

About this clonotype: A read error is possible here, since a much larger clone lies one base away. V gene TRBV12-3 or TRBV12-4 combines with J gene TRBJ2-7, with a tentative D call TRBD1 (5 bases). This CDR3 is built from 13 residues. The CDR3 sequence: CTSSTGHTYEQYF. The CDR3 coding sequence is TGTACCAGCAGTACCGGACATACCTACGAGCAGTACTTC.

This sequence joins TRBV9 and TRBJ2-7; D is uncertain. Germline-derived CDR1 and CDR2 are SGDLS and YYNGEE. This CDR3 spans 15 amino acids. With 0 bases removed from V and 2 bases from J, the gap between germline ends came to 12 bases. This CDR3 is CASSVGGFTPYEQYF. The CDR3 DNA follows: TGTGCCAGCAGCGTAGGAGGCTTTACTCCCTACGAGCAGTACTTC. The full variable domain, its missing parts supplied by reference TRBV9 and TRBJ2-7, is DSGVTQTPKHLITATGQRVTLRCSPRSGDLSVYWYQQSLDQGLQFLIQYYNGEERAKGNILERFSAQQFPDLHSELNLSSLELGDSALYFCASSVGGFTPYEQYFGPGTRLTVT.